These 3 T cell receptor beta chains came from one sample sequenced in a study of T cells after yellow fever vaccination. MiXCR, applied by TCRdb to the 5' RACE reads, yields one record per CDR3 protein. The sample yields about 50,000 distinct CDR3 sequences, roughly 7.5% seen once. This sample comprised CD8+ T cells sorted from PBMCs, obtained approximately 15 days after the first yellow fever vaccination. These receptors were taken from a man younger than 35 who received the YFV17D yellow fever vaccine.

This clonotype was observed many times. The genes are TRBV4-3 and TRBJ2-1; possibly TRBD2 for D (5 bases). The CDR3 runs to 14 residues. The germline CDR1 and CDR2 sequences are LGHNA and YSLEER. V lost 3 bases to trimming and J lost 3 bases, with 9 bases between them. The CDR3 nucleotides are TGCGCCAGCAGCCAGACCGGGAACTACAATGAGCAGTTCTTC. Translated: CASSQTGNYNEQFF.

This clonotype was observed at least ten times. The CDR3 protein is CATHEVSYNSPLHF. The CDR3 nucleotides read TGTGCCACCCACGAAGTCTCCTATAATTCACCCCTCCACTTT. This chain links TRBV10-3 with TRBJ1-6; D is unresolved. This CDR3 is built from 14 residues. Trimming removed 10 bases at V and 0 bases at J, with 10 bases between. Germline V lookup: CDR1 ENHRY, CDR2 SYGVKD.

The table lists this clonotype with many counts. This chain uses TRBV4-1 with TRBJ2-1; a weak D match, TRBD1 (5 bases). Germline V gene data show CDR1 as MGHRA and CDR2 as YSYEKL. CDR3 length equals 17 residues. V was pared by 1 base and J by 2 bases, with 15 bases between. CDR3 nucleotide sequence: TGCGCCAGCAGCCAAGTCGGAGTCAGGGTGCCCTACAATGAGCAGTTCTTC. Protein sequence: CASSQVGVRVPYNEQFF.